This T cell receptor (beta chain) came from a study of T cell responses to AZD1222 COVID-19 vaccine. Turning to this clone: The antigen remains undetermined.

General study results and limits: It should be noted that donors were predominantly white British and more often female, and clonal diversity was possibly underestimated.

The assay was immunoSEQ multiplex PCR, and TCRdb's table has in-frame clones only and misses some. There are 150,000 to 200,000 clones in the sample; almost 90% occur only once, and 5.5% lies in the top ten. This CDR3 is 15 amino acids long. Trimming took off 3 bases at V and 0 bases at J, with 9 bases between the two ends. CDR1 and CDR2 from the germline V gene are LNHDA and SQIVND (reference sequence). The rearrangement links TRBV19 to TRBJ1-3; D remains ambiguous. The clonotype comes from an adult in good health. The sample here was peripheral blood, taken on day 0 of AZD1222 vaccination. For the CDR3, the DNA is TGTGCCAGTAGTATCATGGCTTTCTCTGGAAACACCATATATTTT. This codes for CASSIMAFSGNTIYF.